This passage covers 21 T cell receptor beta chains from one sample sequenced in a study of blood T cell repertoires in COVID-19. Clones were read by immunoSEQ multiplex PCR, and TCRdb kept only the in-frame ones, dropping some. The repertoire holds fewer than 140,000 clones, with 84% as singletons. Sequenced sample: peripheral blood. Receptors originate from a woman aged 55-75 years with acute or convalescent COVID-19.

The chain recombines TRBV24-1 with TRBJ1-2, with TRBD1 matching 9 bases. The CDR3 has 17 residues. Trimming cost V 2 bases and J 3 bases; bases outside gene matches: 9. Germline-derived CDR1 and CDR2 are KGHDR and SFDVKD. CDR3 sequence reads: CATSDSPRDRADYGYTF. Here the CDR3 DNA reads TGTGCCACCAGTGATTCCCCTCGGGACAGGGCGGACTATGGCTACACCTTC.

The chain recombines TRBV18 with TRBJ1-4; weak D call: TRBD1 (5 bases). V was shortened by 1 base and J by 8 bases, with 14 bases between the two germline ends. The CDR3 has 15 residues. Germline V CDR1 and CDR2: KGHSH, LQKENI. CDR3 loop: CASSPRGAADEKLFF. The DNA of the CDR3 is TGTGCCAGCTCACCACGTGGGGCGGCGGACGAAAAACTGTTTTTT.

CDR3 sequence (DNA): TGTGCCAGTAGTTCGGGACAGGGCTCTGGAAACACCATATATTTT. Its translation is CASSSGQGSGNTIYF. V gene TRBV19 combines with J gene TRBJ1-3; TRBD1 matches 9 bases. CDR3 length: 15 amino acids. The germline gives CDR1 LNHDA, CDR2 SQIVND (reference sequence). With V trimmed by 5 bases and J by 0 bases, 2 bases remained unmatched.

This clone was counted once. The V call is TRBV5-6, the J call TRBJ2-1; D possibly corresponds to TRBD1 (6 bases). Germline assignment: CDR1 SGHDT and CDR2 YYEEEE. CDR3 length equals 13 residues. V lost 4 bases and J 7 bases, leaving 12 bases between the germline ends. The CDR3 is CASSLTTGNEQFF. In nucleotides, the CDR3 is TGTGCCAGCAGCCTCACTACAGGGAATGAGCAGTTCTTC. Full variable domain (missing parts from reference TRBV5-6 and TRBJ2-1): DAGVTQSPTHLIKTRGQQVTLRCSPKSGHDTVSWYQQALGQGPQFIFQYYEEEERQRGNFPDRFSGHQFPNYSSELNVNALLLGDSALYLCASSLTTGNEQFFGPGTRLTVL.

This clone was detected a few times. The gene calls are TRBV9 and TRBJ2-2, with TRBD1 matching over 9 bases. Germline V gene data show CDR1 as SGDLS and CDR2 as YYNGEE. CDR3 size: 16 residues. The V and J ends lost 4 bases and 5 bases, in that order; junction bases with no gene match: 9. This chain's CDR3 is CASSPGTGWTTGELFF. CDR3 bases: TGTGCCAGCAGCCCCGGGACAGGGTGGACGACCGGGGAGCTGTTTTTT.

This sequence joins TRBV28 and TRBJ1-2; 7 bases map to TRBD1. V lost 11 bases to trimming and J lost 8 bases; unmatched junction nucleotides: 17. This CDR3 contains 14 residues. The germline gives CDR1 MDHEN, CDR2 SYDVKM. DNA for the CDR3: TGTGCCTCGTCGACCCCAGACAGGGCAGCGGGCTACACCTTC. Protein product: CASSTPDRAAGYTF.

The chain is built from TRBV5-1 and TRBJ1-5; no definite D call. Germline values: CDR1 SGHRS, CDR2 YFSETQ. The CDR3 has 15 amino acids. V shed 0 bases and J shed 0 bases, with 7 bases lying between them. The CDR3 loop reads CASSLVPDSNQPQHF. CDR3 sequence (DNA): TGCGCCAGCAGCTTGGTCCCAGATAGCAATCAGCCCCAGCATTTT. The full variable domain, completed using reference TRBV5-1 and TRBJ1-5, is KAGVTQTPRYLIKTRGQQVTLSCSPISGHRSVSWYQQTPGQGLQFLFEYFSETQRNKGNFPGRFSGRQFSNSRSEMNVSTLELGDSALYLCASSLVPDSNQPQHFGDGTRLSIL.

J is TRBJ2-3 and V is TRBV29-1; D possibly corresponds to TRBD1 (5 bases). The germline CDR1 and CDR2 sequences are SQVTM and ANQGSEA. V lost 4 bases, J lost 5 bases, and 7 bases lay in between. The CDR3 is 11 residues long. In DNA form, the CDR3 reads TGCAGCGTTGTTAGGGGAGATACGCAGTATTTT. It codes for CSVVRGDTQYF.

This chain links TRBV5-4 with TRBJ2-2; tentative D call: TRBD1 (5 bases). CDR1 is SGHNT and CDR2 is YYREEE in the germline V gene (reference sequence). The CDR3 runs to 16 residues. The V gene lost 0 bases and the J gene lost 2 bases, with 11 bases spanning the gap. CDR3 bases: TGTGCCAGCAGCTTGGTCCCCAGGGCAAACACCGGGGAGCTGTTTTTT. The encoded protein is CASSLVPRANTGELFF.

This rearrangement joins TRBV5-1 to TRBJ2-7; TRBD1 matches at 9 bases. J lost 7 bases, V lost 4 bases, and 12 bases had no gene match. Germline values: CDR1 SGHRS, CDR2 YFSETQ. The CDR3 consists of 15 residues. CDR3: CASSAAGTGSLEQYF. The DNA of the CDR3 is TGCGCCAGCAGCGCGGCCGGGACAGGGAGTTTGGAGCAGTACTTC.

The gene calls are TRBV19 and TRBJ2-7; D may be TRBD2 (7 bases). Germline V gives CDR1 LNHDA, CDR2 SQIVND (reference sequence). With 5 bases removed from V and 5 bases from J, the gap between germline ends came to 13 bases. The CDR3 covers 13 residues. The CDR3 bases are TGTGCCAGTAGTCGGCAGGGGAGGGACGAGCAGTACTTC. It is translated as CASSRQGRDEQYF.

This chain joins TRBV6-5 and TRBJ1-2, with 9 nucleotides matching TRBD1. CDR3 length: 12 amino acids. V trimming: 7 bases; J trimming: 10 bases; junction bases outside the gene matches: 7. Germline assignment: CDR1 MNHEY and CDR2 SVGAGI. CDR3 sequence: CASNPGQGVYTF. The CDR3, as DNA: TGTGCCAGCAACCCGGGACAGGGAGTCTACACCTTC.

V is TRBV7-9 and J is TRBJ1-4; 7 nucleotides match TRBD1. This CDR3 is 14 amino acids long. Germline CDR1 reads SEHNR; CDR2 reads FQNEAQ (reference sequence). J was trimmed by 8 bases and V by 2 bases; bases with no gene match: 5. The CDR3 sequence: CASSLMGQTEKLFF. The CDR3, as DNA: TGTGCCAGCAGCTTAATGGGACAGACGGAAAAACTGTTTTTT.

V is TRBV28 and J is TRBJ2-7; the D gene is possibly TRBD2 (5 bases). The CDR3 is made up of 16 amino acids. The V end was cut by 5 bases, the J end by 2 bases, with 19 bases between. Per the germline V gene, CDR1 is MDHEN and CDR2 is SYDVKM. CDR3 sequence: CASSPPGEHSPYEQYF. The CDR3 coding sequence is TGTGCCAGCAGTCCCCCTGGGGAGCATTCCCCCTACGAGCAGTACTTC.

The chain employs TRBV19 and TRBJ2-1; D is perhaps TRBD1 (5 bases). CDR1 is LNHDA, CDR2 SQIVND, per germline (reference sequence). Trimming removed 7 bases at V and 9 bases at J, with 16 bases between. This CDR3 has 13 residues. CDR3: CASTAQGKGEQFF. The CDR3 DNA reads TGTGCCAGTACGGCGCAGGGCAAAGGTGAGCAGTTCTTC.

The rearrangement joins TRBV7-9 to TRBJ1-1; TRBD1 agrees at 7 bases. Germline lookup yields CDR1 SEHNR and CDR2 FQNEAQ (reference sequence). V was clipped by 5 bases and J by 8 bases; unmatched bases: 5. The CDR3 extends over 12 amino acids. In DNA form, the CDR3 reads TGTGCCAGCAGCGGCAGACAGGGAGAAGCTTTCTTT. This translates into CASSGRQGEAFF.

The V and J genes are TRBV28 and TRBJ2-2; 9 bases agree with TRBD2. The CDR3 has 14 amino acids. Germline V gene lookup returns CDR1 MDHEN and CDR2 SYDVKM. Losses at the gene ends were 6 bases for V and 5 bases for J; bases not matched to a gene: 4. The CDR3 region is CASRPGLATGELFF. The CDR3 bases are TGTGCCAGCAGACCGGGACTAGCAACCGGGGAGCTGTTTTTT.

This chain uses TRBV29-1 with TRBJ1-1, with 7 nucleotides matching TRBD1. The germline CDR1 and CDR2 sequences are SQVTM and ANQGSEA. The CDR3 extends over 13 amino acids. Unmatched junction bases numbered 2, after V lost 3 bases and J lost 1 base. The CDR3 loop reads CSVESGGNTEAFF. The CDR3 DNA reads TGCAGCGTTGAGTCAGGGGGGAACACTGAAGCTTTCTTT.

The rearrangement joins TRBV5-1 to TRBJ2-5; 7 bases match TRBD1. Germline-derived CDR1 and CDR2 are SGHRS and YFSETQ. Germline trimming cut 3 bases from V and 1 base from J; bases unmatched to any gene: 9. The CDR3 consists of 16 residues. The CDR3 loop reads CASSSDRQGPQETQYF. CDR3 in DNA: TGCGCCAGCAGCTCCGATCGACAGGGCCCCCAAGAGACCCAGTACTTC.

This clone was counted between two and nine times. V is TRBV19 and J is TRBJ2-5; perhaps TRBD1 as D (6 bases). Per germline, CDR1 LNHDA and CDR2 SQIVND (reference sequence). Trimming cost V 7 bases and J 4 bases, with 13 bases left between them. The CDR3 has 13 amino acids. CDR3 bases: TGTGCCAGTATGATGCAGGGGACAGAGACCCAGTACTTC. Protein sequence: CASMMQGTETQYF.

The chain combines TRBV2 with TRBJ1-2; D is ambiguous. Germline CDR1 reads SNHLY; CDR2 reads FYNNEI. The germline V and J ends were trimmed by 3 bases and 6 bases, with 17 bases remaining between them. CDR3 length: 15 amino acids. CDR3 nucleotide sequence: TGTGCCAGCAGTGATCAAGCAAGAGGAAAGGATGGCTACACCTTC. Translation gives CASSDQARGKDGYTF.